These 10 T cell receptor beta chains came from one sample sequenced in a study of blood T cell repertoires in COVID-19. TCRdb's copy holds only in-frame clones and misses some; the assay was immunoSEQ multiplex PCR. Among approximately 490,000 clones listed, approximately 86% were seen once. Sequencing was carried out using PBMCs or T cells enriched from blood (not recorded which). Receptors originate from a woman aged 55-69 years who had recovered from COVID-19.

The gene calls are TRBV5-1 and TRBJ2-1; TRBD2 matches 12 bases. There are 13 residues in the CDR3. After removal of 7 bases from V and 8 bases from J, the junction contained 4 bases not matched to a gene. Germline V gene data show CDR1 as SGHRS and CDR2 as YFSETQ. The CDR3 reads CASRRLAGDEQFF. The CDR3 bases are TGCGCCAGCCGAAGACTAGCGGGGGATGAGCAGTTCTTC.

The chain joins TRBV12-3 or TRBV12-4 to TRBJ2-2; D gene ambiguous. The V gene lost 3 bases and the J gene lost 4 bases, with 6 bases spanning the gap. The CDR3 length is 13 residues. CDR3 nucleotide sequence: TGTGCCAGCAGTTTGGTACTCACCGGGGAGCTGTTTTTT. Protein: CASSLVLTGELFF.

This clone was observed a single time. The V call is TRBV11-2, the J call TRBJ2-3; 7 bases line up with TRBD2. The CDR3 is made up of 14 amino acids. The trim removed 5 bases at V and 6 bases at J, leaving 8 bases unmatched. Per germline, CDR1 SGHAT and CDR2 FQNNGV. The CDR3 bases are TGTGCCAGCAGCCTAAGACTAGCCGGGGATACGCAGTATTTT. The encoded protein is CASSLRLAGDTQYF.

The gene calls are TRBV18 and TRBJ1-3; TRBD1 matches 7 bases. Germline-derived CDR1 and CDR2 are KGHSH and LQKENI. J was trimmed by 9 bases and V by 6 bases; bases with no gene match: 11. CDR3 size: 14 residues. This chain's CDR3 is CASSARDSRSTIYF. The CDR3 DNA reads TGTGCCAGCTCGGCCCGGGACAGCCGTAGCACCATATATTTT.

The V call is TRBV27, the J call TRBJ1-2; no clear D gene. The V end lost 3 bases, the J end lost 1 base, and 9 bases lay between the germline ends. The CDR3 spans 14 residues. CDR1 is MNHEY, CDR2 SMNVEV, per germline (reference sequence). The CDR3 nucleotides are TGTGCCAGCAGTTTCGTTCCCGGTAACTATGGCTACACCTTC. Amino acid sequence: CASSFVPGNYGYTF.

The CDR3 reads CSVLDRGLGYTF. The CDR3 DNA reads as TGCAGCGTTTTAGACAGGGGCCTTGGCTACACCTTC. This sequence joins TRBV29-1 and TRBJ1-2; the match to TRBD1 covers 8 bases. The CDR3 is made up of 12 amino acids. Trimming removed 5 bases from V and 7 bases from J; junction bases left unmatched: 6. Per germline, CDR1 SQVTM and CDR2 ANQGSEA.

The chain is built from TRBV19 and TRBJ2-6, with a weak D call TRBD1 (5 bases). Trimming took 5 bases from V and 3 from J, leaving 11 bases between them. This CDR3 region has 15 residues. CDR1 LNHDA and CDR2 SQIVND come from the germline V gene (reference sequence). The CDR3 loop reads CASSSSGFGANVLTF. The CDR3 coding sequence is TGTGCCAGTAGTTCATCAGGGTTTGGGGCCAACGTCCTGACTTTC.

The chain uses TRBV5-1 and TRBJ2-1, with D hard to call. Trimming took 2 bases from V and 3 from J, leaving 18 bases between them. The germline CDR1 and CDR2 sequences are SGHRS and YFSETQ. This CDR3 region has 17 residues. The CDR3 sequence is CASSFNRVSHLYNEQFF. The CDR3 bases are TGCGCCAGCAGCTTCAACCGGGTTAGTCACCTCTACAATGAGCAGTTCTTC.

V usage is TRBV19 and J usage is TRBJ1-6, with 9 nucleotides matching TRBD1. The junction had 2 bases not matched to a gene; V was cut back by 5 bases and J by 6 bases. Germline V lookup: CDR1 LNHDA, CDR2 SQIVND (reference sequence). This CDR3 contains 14 residues. The CDR3, as DNA: TGTGCCAGTAGTGTGGACAGGGGTAATTCACCCCTCCACTTT. It encodes CASSVDRGNSPLHF. The full variable domain, its missing parts supplied by reference TRBV19 and TRBJ1-6, is DGGITQSPKYLFRKEGQNVTLSCEQNLNHDAMYWYRQDPGQGLRLIYYSQIVNDFQKGDIAEGYSVSREKKESFPLTVTSAQKNPTAFYLCASSVDRGNSPLHFGNGTRLTVT.

This chain joins TRBV2 and TRBJ1-2; tentative D call: TRBD1 (6 bases). The V end was cut by 2 bases, the J end by 7 bases, with 14 bases between. CDR1 is SNHLY and CDR2 is FYNNEI in the germline V gene. CDR3 length: 14 residues. The CDR3: CASSEKRGAIGYTF. Here the CDR3 DNA reads TGTGCCAGCAGTGAAAAACGGGGGGCGATTGGCTACACCTTC.